This T cell receptor beta chain was obtained from a study of cytomegalovirus exposure and HLA in healthy donors. Study-level information: HLA-typed donors contributed around 85 million unique TCRs, which were held in an early data release.

The CDR3 length is 15 residues. Germline V gene lookup returns CDR1 MDHEN and CDR2 SYDVKM. Trimming removed 4 bases from V and 4 bases from J; junction bases left unmatched: 4. On this clone itself: As yet, its antigen is unknown.

Points from the study as a whole: Analysis performed later showed TCR beta chains linked to HLA being more clonally expanded than equally common others.

This PCR relied on a set of 60 Vbeta primers and 13 Jbeta primers. Assay: immunoSEQ multiplex PCR; the TCRdb copy retains only in-frame clones and omits some. Of more than 85,000 clones in the sample, 80% to 85% were seen once. The sample comprised PBMCs. This sequence was found in a man aged 30 to 45 in good health and CMV-seropositive. This chain connects TRBV28 to TRBJ1-5; 10 nucleotides align to TRBD1. The CDR3 nucleotides read TGTGCCAGCAGTTCCGGGGGACAGGGGAATCAGCCCCAGCATTTT. This codes for CASSSGGQGNQPQHF.